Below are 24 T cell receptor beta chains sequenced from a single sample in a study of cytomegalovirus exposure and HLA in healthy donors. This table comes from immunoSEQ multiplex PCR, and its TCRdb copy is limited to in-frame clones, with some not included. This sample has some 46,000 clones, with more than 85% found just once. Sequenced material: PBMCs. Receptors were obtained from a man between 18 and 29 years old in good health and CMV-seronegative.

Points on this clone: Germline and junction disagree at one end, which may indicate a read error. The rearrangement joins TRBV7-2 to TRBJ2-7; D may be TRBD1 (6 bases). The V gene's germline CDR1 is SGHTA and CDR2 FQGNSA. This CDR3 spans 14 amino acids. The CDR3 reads CVSSLYRDPYEQYF. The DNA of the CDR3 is TGTGTCAGCAGCCTTTACAGGGACCCCTACGAGCAGTACTTC.

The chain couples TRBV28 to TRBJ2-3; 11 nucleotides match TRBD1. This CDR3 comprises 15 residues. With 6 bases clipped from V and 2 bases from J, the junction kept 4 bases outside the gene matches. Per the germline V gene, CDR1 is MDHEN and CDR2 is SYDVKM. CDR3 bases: TGTGCCAGCAGCGAGGACAGGGGGCTCACAGATACGCAGTATTTT. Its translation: CASSEDRGLTDTQYF.

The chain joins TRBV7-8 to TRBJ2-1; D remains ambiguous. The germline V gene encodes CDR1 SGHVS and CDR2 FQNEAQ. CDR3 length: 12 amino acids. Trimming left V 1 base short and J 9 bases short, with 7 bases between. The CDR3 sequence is CASSLVRGEQFF. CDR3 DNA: TGTGCCAGCAGCTTAGTCAGAGGTGAGCAGTTCTTC.

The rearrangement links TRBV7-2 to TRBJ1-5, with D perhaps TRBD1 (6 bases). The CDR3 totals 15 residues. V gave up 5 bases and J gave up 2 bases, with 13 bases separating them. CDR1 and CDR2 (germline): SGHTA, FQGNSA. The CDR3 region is CASSLAGVGNQPQHF. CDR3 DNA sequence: TGTGCCAGCAGCCTTGCAGGGGTGGGCAATCAGCCCCAGCATTTT.

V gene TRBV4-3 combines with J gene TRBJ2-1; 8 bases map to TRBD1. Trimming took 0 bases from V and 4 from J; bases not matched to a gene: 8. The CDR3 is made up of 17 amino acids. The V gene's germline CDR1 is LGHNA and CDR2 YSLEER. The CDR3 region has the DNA TGCGCCAGCAGCCAAGAGGGTAGACAGGGGAAATACAATGAGCAGTTCTTC. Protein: CASSQEGRQGKYNEQFF.

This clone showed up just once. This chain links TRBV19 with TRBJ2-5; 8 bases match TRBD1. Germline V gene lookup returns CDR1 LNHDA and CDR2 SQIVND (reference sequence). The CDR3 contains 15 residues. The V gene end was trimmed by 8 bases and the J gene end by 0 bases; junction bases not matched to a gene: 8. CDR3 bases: TGTGCCAGTTCACAGAGGACAGGGTACCAAGAGACCCAGTACTTC. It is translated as CASSQRTGYQETQYF.

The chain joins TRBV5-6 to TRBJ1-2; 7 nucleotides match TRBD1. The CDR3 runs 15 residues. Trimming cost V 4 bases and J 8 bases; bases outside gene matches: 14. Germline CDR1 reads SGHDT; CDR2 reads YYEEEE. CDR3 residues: CASSPVGQAVSGYTF. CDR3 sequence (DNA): TGTGCCAGCAGCCCGGTCGGACAGGCCGTCTCCGGCTACACCTTC.

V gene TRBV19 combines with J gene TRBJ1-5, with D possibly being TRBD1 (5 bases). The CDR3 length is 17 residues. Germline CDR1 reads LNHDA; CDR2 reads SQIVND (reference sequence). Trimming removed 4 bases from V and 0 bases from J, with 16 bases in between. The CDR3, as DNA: TGTGCCAGTAGTAGCTCGGGGGGACGAGGTAGCAATCAGCCCCAGCATTTT. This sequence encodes CASSSSGGRGSNQPQHF.

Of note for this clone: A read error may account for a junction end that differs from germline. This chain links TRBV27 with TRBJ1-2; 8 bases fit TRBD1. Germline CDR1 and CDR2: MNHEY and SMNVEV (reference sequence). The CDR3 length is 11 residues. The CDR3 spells CASGQGGGYIF. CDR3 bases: TGTGCCAGCGGACAGGGCGGTGGCTACATCTTC.

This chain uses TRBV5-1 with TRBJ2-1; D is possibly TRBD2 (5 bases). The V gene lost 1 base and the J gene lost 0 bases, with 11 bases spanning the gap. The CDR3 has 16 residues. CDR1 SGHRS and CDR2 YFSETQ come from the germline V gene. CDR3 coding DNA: TGCGCCAGCAGCTTGAATTTGGGGAGCTCCTACAATGAGCAGTTCTTC. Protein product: CASSLNLGSSYNEQFF. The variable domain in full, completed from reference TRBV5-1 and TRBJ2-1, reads KAGVTQTPRYLIKTRGQQVTLSCSPISGHRSVSWYQQTPGQGLQFLFEYFSETQRNKGNFPGRFSGRQFSNSRSEMNVSTLELGDSALYLCASSLNLGSSYNEQFFGPGTRLTVL.

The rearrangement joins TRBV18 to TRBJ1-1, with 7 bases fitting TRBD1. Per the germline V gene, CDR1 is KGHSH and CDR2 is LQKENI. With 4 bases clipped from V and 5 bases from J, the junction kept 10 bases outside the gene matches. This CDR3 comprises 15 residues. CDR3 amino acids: CASSLLTGSDTEAFF. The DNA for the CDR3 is TGTGCCAGCTCACTCCTGACAGGGTCCGATACTGAAGCTTTCTTT.

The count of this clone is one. The CDR3 here is CASSKTGRTEAFF. For the CDR3, the DNA is TGTGCCAGCAGCAAGACGGGAAGGACTGAAGCTTTCTTT. The chain combines TRBV7-2 with TRBJ1-1; D uncertain. The V gene lost 5 bases and the J gene lost 5 bases, with 12 bases spanning the gap. In germline, CDR1 is SGHTA, CDR2 FQGNSA. There are 13 residues in the CDR3.

CDR3 in amino acids: CASSFVVYEQYF. CDR3 bases: TGTGCCAGCAGTTTCGTAGTATACGAGCAGTACTTC. This rearrangement joins TRBV28 to TRBJ2-7, with no clear D. CDR1 is MDHEN, CDR2 SYDVKM, per germline. V lost 3 bases and J lost 4, with 7 bases in between. There are 12 residues in the CDR3.

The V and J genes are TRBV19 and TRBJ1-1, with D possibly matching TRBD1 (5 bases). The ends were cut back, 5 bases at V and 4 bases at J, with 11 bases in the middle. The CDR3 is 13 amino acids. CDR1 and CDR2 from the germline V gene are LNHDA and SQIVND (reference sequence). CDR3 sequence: CASSESRVTEAFF. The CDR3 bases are TGTGCCAGTAGTGAGTCCAGGGTCACTGAAGCTTTCTTT.

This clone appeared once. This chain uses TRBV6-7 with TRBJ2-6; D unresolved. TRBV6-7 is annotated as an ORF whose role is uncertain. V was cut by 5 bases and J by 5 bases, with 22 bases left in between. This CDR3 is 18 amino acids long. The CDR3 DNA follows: TGTGCCAGCAGTATAAATGTGTATTTACAAAGTCGGGCCAACGTCCTGACTTTC. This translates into CASSINVYLQSRANVLTF.

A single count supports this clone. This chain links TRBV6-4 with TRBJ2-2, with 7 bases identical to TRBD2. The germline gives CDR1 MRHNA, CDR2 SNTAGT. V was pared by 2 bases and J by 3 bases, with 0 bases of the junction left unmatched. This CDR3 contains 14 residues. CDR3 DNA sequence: TGTGCCAGCAGTGACGGGAGGGACACCGGGGAGCTGTTTTTT. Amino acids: CASSDGRDTGELFF.

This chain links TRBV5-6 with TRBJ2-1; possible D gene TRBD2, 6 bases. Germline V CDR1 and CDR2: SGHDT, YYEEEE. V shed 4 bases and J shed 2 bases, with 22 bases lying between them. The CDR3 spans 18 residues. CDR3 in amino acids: CASSLWGSGEPPYNEQFF. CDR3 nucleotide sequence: TGTGCCAGCAGCCTATGGGGTTCGGGAGAACCCCCCTACAATGAGCAGTTCTTC.

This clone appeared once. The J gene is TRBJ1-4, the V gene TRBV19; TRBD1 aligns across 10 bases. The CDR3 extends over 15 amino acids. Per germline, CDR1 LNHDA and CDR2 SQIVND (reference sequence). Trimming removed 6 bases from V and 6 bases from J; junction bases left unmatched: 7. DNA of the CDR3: TGTGCCAGTAGATTCTCAGGGACAGGGGATGAAAAACTGTTTTTT. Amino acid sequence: CASRFSGTGDEKLFF.

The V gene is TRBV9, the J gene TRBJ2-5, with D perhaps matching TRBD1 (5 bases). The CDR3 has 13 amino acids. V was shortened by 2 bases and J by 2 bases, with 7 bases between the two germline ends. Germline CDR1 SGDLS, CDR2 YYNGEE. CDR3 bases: TGTGCCAGCAGCGTGGGGCAGCAAGAGACCCAGTACTTC. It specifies CASSVGQQETQYF.

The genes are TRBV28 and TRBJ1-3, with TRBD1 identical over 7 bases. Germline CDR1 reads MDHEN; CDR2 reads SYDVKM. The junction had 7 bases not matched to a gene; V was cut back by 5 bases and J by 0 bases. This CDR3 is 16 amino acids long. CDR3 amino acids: CASSRPGQHSGNTIYF. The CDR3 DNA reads TGTGCCAGCAGTCGGCCGGGACAGCACTCTGGAAACACCATATATTTT. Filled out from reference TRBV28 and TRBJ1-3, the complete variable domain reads DVKVTQSSRYLVKRTGEKVFLECVQDMDHENMFWYRQDPGLGLRLIYFSYDVKMKEKGDIPEGYSVSREKKERFSLILESASTNQTSMYLCASSRPGQHSGNTIYFGEGSWLTVV.

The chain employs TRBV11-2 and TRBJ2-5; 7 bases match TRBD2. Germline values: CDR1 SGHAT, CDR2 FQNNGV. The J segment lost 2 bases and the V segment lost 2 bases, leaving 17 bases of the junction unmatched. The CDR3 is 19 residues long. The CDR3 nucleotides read TGTGCCAGCAGCTTATTTTCCCCCACGCTAGCGGTGATGCAAGAGACCCAGTACTTC. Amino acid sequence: CASSLFSPTLAVMQETQYF.

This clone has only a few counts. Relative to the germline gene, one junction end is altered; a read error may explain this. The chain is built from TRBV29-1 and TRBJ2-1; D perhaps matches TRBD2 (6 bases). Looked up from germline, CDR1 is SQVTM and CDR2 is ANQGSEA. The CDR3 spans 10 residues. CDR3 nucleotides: TGCAGCTCCGAAGGGGACTCCGGGATCTTC. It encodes CSSEGDSGIF.

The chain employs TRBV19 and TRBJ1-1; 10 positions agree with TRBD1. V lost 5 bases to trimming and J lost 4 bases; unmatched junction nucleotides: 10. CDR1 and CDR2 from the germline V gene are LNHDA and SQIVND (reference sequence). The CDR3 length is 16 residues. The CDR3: CASSARQGAGGTEAFF. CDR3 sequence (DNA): TGTGCCAGTAGTGCGAGACAGGGGGCGGGAGGCACTGAAGCTTTCTTT.

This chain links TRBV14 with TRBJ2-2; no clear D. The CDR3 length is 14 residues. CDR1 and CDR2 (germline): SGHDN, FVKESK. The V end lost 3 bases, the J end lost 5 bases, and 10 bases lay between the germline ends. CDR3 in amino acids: CASSQFRVTGELFF. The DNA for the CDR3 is TGTGCCAGCAGCCAGTTTCGGGTAACCGGGGAGCTGTTTTTT.